This T cell receptor (beta chain) was obtained from a study of T-cell memory formation after mild COVID-19 (dated by TCRdb to the early 2020s). Regarding the study in general: Most TCR sequence clusters were specific to one of the two donors. T-cell clones expanding and contracting after mild COVID-19 in a couple of donors were tracked by longitudinal TCRalpha and TCRbeta repertoire sequencing. The cohort was made up of two young adult volunteers, one female and one male, who were previously healthy.

PBMCs were isolated by Ficoll-Paque density gradient centrifugation. CDR1 and CDR2 are drawn from the germline V gene: MGHRA, YSYEKL. V ends up 0 bases short and J 5 bases short, with an unmatched junction base count of 10. The CDR3 has 17 amino acids, counting the end cysteine and phenylalanine. The entry retains the CDR3 DNA only, 51 bases that are in frame from base 1. Remarks on this clonotype: Its antigen target is currently unknown. Base quality data are lacking; no much larger clone is found one base away.

What the authors observed across the whole study: The study included only a couple of mild cases, and larger cohorts that include severe cases with pre-infection samples were judged to be necessary. SARS-CoV-2 specificity was not confirmed for the second-wave clones peaking on day 37. Some responding clones were detected in pre-infection memory, which suggested that pre-existing cross-reactive memory T cells had joined the SARS-CoV-2 response. From day 15 to 85, contracting clones showed balanced CD4/CD8 phenotypes, whereas a second wave of clones that expanded from day 15 to 37 leaned towards CD4+. Contracting CD4+ clones appeared mostly in the CM and EM memory subsets, whereas CD8+ clones were enriched in EMRA.

The sequencing machine was an Illumina NovaSeq 6000. cDNA libraries for TCRalpha and TCRbeta were prepared by 5'RACE using constant-segment primers, with sample barcodes and unique molecular identifiers added. Trizol reagent was used to extract RNA from every sample. Amplification of the libraries took two PCR steps, and the second step added a second sample barcode plus Illumina TruSeq adapters. Sequencing of libraries was performed on an Illumina NovaSeq with 2 x 150 bp paired-end reads. As for the original processing: The reads were demultiplexed and collapsed into UMI-guided consensus sequences using migec v1.2.7. Using mixcr v2.1.11, UMI consensuses were aligned to TRA and TRB V and J templates and then assembled into clonotypes. Clonotypes were classified as expanded or contracted when called significant by both edgeR and NoisET, with noise models trained on biological replicates. edgeR calls used a false discovery rate-adjusted p below 0.01 and a log2 fold-change threshold of 1. PCA with hierarchical clustering of max-normalized trajectories of the 1000 most abundant clonotypes was used as exploratory dynamics analysis. Each responding clone was given a CD4 or CD8 phenotype based on the CD4+ and CD8+ repertoires, which had been sequenced separately. TCRdb redid the processing of the public reads, applying fastp at Q25 and MiXCR, and retained in-frame beta chains. CDR3 protein sequences are deduplicated, and each keeps its most common genes and DNA. The V and J calls were determined by TCRdb, not by the authors. This sample lists 470,000 or so distinct CDR3 sequences; 20% were detected once. The ten largest make up 7.5% to 9.5% of the sample.

Material: PBMCs or a T cell subset sorted from them (not recorded which). Recombination joined TRBV4-1 with TRBJ2-5, and 9 bases in between align with TRBD2. The receptor was isolated from an adult woman who had mild COVID-19 (a few samples of this study predate the infection). The sample titles of this study are shuffled in the database, so cell type and time point are left out; the donor was told from shared clones. The DNA sequence reads TGCGCCAGCAGCCAAGATCTGCGGGGGGGCTTTGAGGAGACCCAGTACTTC. Translated, it reads CASSQDLRGGFEETQYF.